One sample yielded the 9 T cell receptor beta chains listed below, sequenced in a study of blood T cell repertoires in COVID-19. The method was immunoSEQ multiplex PCR; TCRdb's version includes in-frame clones alone and lacks a portion of them. This table has tens of thousands of clones, 83% appearing once. Sequenced sample: peripheral blood. The receptors shown here come from a woman aged 80 or older with acute or convalescent COVID-19.

The chain uses TRBV28 and TRBJ1-4, with 8 bases that match TRBD1. The germline V gene has CDR1 MDHEN and CDR2 SYDVKM. J lost 3 bases, V lost 8 bases, and 2 bases had no gene match. The CDR3 consists of 13 residues. DNA for the CDR3: TGTGCCAGCCTGGACAGGGCTAATGAAAAACTGTTTTTT. Its protein is CASLDRANEKLFF.

The J gene is TRBJ2-3, the V gene TRBV4-2; D unclear. Germline CDR1 and CDR2: LGHNA and YNFKEQ. V dropped 0 bases and J dropped 7 bases, with 17 bases sitting between them. There are 16 residues in the CDR3. This CDR3 is CASSQDRPKKPHTQYF. The CDR3 nucleotides read TGTGCCAGCAGCCAAGATCGCCCCAAGAAGCCACATACGCAGTATTTT.

The chain joins TRBV27 to TRBJ2-1; 8 bases align to TRBD2. This CDR3 comprises 19 residues. V shed 6 bases, J shed 0 bases, and the junction held 16 bases outside the gene matches. Germline lookup yields CDR1 MNHEY and CDR2 SMNVEV (reference sequence). The CDR3 spells CASRGRPSSGFSSYNEQFF. CDR3 sequence (DNA): TGTGCCAGCAGGGGGCGCCCCTCTAGCGGGTTCAGCTCCTACAATGAGCAGTTCTTC.

V usage is TRBV7-2 and J usage is TRBJ1-6; D might be TRBD1 (6 bases). Germline CDR1 reads SGHTA; CDR2 reads FQGNSA. This CDR3 has 15 amino acids. The V gene lost 1 base and the J gene lost 10 bases, with 14 bases spanning the gap. The CDR3 sequence: CASSLVVQGNSPLHF. In DNA, the CDR3 is TGTGCCAGCAGCTTAGTCGTACAGGGCAACTCACCCCTCCACTTT. Looking up the rest from reference TRBV7-2 and TRBJ1-6 gives the full variable domain: GAGVSQSPSNKVTEKGKDVELRCDPISGHTALYWYRQSLGQGLEFLIYFQGNSAPDKSGLPSDRFSAERTGGSVSTLTIQRTQQEDSAVYLCASSLVVQGNSPLHFGNGTRLTVT.

This clone was detected only a few times. The rearrangement uses TRBV10-2 and TRBJ2-6; D is perhaps TRBD1 (5 bases). Germline V gives CDR1 WSHSY, CDR2 SAAADI. Trimming stripped 2 bases from V and 0 bases from J, with 11 bases between. The CDR3 runs 17 residues. CDR3 coding DNA: TGCGCCAGCAGTGAGATAACAGGAAGCTCTGGGGCCAACGTCCTGACTTTC. This translates into CASSEITGSSGANVLTF.

V and J are TRBV3-1 (or the pseudogene TRBV3-2) and TRBJ2-5; possibly TRBD1 for D (7 bases). CDR1 and CDR2 from the germline V gene are LGHDT and YNNKEL (reference sequence). With 7 bases removed from V and 5 bases from J, the gap between germline ends came to 8 bases. The CDR3 length is 11 residues. CDR3 nucleotides: TGTGCCAGCACAGGGGGGGAGACCCAGTACTTC. Translation: CASTGGETQYF.

The gene calls are TRBV11-3 and TRBJ1-5; TRBD1 aligns across 9 bases. This CDR3 has 15 residues. V shed 5 bases, J shed 8 bases, and the junction held 10 bases outside the gene matches. Germline CDR1 is SGHNT and CDR2 is YENEEA. CDR3 sequence (DNA): TGTGCCAGCAGCCCTGGGGGGACAGGGAATAAGCCCCAGCATTTT. This encodes CASSPGGTGNKPQHF. The whole variable domain, filled in from reference TRBV11-3 and TRBJ1-5, reads EAGVVQSPRYKIIEKKQPVAFWCNPISGHNTLYWYLQNLGQGPELLIRYENEEAVDDSQLPKDRFSAERLKGVDSTLKIQPAELGDSAVYLCASSPGGTGNKPQHFGDGTRLSIL.

The V gene is TRBV7-2, the J gene TRBJ2-7, with 8 nucleotides matching TRBD2. J gave up 7 bases and V 6 bases, and 11 bases lay outside the gene matches. This CDR3 has 14 residues. In germline, CDR1 is SGHTA, CDR2 FQGNSA. CDR3 region: CASRQGLLAAEQYF. Here the CDR3 DNA reads TGTGCCAGCAGACAAGGGTTACTAGCGGCAGAGCAGTACTTC.

The chain combines TRBV12-3 or TRBV12-4 with TRBJ2-1; possibly TRBD2 for D (6 bases). Trimming pared 8 bases from V and 7 bases from J, leaving 15 bases between. The CDR3 covers 13 residues. The CDR3 spells CASGGGNRNEQFF. The CDR3 DNA is TGTGCCAGCGGAGGCGGGAACAGGAATGAGCAGTTCTTC.